The clone carrying this T cell receptor beta chain was observed a handful of times. Its antigen remains unidentified. This CDR3 has 13 residues. The germline V gene encodes CDR1 MNHEY and CDR2 SMNVEV (reference sequence). Trimming left V 2 bases short and J 4 bases short, with 6 bases between. Profiling that covered TCR beta VDJ and CDR3 relied on genomic DNA as its template. MiXCR, applied by TCRdb to the reads, yields one record per CDR3 protein. The sample records about 120,000 distinct CDR3 sequences, 30% to 45% being singletons. Whoever was chosen for sequencing had shown CD8+CD57+ cell expansion by flow cytometry. This sample is part of a study of CD8+CD57+ T cells in acquired aplastic anemia. Study results and caveats: Controls did not differ significantly from patients in CD8+ Simpson's diversity.

The material sequenced was sorted CD4+, CD8+, or CD8+CD57+ T cells (not recorded which) from PBMCs. V gene TRBV27 combines with J gene TRBJ1-5; TRBD1 is a possible D gene (6 bases). The source is a human donor with aplastic anemia. CDR3 DNA: TGTGCCAGCAGTTTAACAGGGAATCAGCCCCAGCATTTT. Encoded protein: CASSLTGNQPQHF.